These 16 T cell receptor beta chains came from one sample sequenced in a study of T cell responses to AZD1222 COVID-19 vaccine. Only in-frame clones appear in the TCRdb table, and some are missing; sequencing was by immunoSEQ multiplex PCR. Of approximately 100,000 clones listed, roughly nine tenths were seen once; the top ten hold 4.5%. This material consisted of peripheral blood, taken on day 0 of AZD1222 vaccination. The receptors were gathered from an adult in good health.

A few counts support this clone. V usage is TRBV9 and J usage is TRBJ2-7; weak D call: TRBD2 (5 bases). Germline loops: CDR1 SGDLS, CDR2 YYNGEE. V lost 0 bases to trimming and J lost 6 bases, with 13 bases between them. The CDR3 totals 14 residues. Here the CDR3 reads CASSVEGFGGEQYF. CDR3 nucleotides: TGTGCCAGCAGCGTAGAAGGATTTGGAGGCGAGCAGTACTTC.

The chain combines TRBV11-1 with TRBJ2-7; the match to TRBD1 covers 9 bases. The CDR3 extends over 14 amino acids. CDR1 and CDR2 (germline): SGHAT, FQDESV (reference sequence). V dropped 5 bases and J dropped 3; count of bases not matched to a gene: 5. The CDR3 is CASSPPTGGYEQYF. DNA for the CDR3: TGTGCCAGCAGCCCCCCGACAGGGGGCTACGAGCAGTACTTC.

The chain has TRBV5-4 and TRBJ2-2; maybe TRBD2 (5 bases). The CDR3 is 13 residues long. V was clipped by 3 bases and J by 3 bases, with 6 bases between them. Germline loops: CDR1 SGHNT, CDR2 YYREEE (reference sequence). The CDR3 is CASSWGDTGELFF. The DNA of the CDR3 is TGTGCCAGCAGCTGGGGAGACACCGGGGAGCTGTTTTTT. The whole variable domain, remainder taken from reference TRBV5-4 and TRBJ2-2, is ETGVTQSPTHLIKTRGQQVTLRCSSQSGHNTVSWYQQALGQGPQFIFQYYREEENGRGNFPPRFSGLQFPNYSSELNVNALELDDSALYLCASSWGDTGELFFGEGSRLTVL.

This clone came up once. The chain couples TRBV19 to TRBJ1-4; D is perhaps TRBD1 (6 bases). Germline V gene lookup returns CDR1 LNHDA and CDR2 SQIVND (reference sequence). The CDR3 length is 14 residues. V lost 8 bases to trimming and J lost 7 bases, with 17 bases between them. CDR3 in DNA: TGTGCCAGTGGGAAACAGGGTTTGTCTGAAAAACTGTTTTTT. The encoded protein is CASGKQGLSEKLFF.

The J gene is TRBJ1-1, the V gene TRBV20-1; 8 positions match TRBD1. Germline CDR1 DFQATT, CDR2 SNEGSKA (reference sequence). The J segment lost 7 bases and the V segment lost 3 bases, leaving 10 bases of the junction unmatched. The CDR3 length is 14 residues. The CDR3 bases are TGCAGTGCTAGTACCGGGACAGGTGGATATGAAGCTTTCTTT. It translates to CSASTGTGGYEAFF.

The chain has TRBV6-5 and TRBJ1-1; D not certain. Germline V gene data show CDR1 as MNHEY and CDR2 as SVGAGI. The CDR3 totals 12 residues. V dropped 5 bases and J dropped 1 base, with 5 bases sitting between them. The CDR3 coding sequence is TGTGCCAGCAGTCGGGGGAACACTGAAGCTTTCTTT. It specifies CASSRGNTEAFF.

J is TRBJ1-5 and V is TRBV2; tentative D call: TRBD1 (6 bases). Per germline, CDR1 SNHLY and CDR2 FYNNEI. With 4 bases removed from V and 1 base from J, the gap between germline ends came to 8 bases. This CDR3 region has 14 residues. The CDR3 region is CASSGGTSNQPQHF. CDR3 coding DNA: TGTGCCAGCAGTGGTGGGACAAGCAATCAGCCCCAGCATTTT.

The rearrangement joins TRBV10-1 to TRBJ2-2; 10 bases agree with TRBD2. The CDR3 totals 17 residues. The V segment lost 4 bases and the J segment 4 bases; nucleotides outside the gene matches: 9. Germline V gene sequence: CDR1 WNHNN, CDR2 SYGVQD (reference sequence). Written as DNA, the CDR3 is TGCGCCAGCAGTGTAGGTAGCGGGGGGACCCGCACCGGGGAGCTGTTTTTT. This sequence encodes CASSVGSGGTRTGELFF.

This chain joins TRBV18 and TRBJ1-5; 12 nucleotides align to TRBD1. The germline gives CDR1 KGHSH, CDR2 LQKENI. After removal of 5 bases from V and 2 bases from J, the junction contained 10 bases not matched to a gene. The CDR3 contains 18 residues. The CDR3 sequence: CASSSGTGGSFGNQPQHF. DNA for the CDR3: TGTGCCAGCTCATCCGGGACAGGGGGCAGCTTCGGCAATCAGCCCCAGCATTTT.

The V and J genes are TRBV30 and TRBJ1-2; D possibly corresponds to TRBD1 (5 bases). With 2 bases removed from V and 5 bases from J, the gap between germline ends came to 18 bases. The germline V gene encodes CDR1 GTSNPN and CDR2 SVGIG (reference sequence). This CDR3 comprises 15 residues. CDR3 sequence (DNA): TGTGCCTGGAGTACGAAATCAGGGTCGGTTTATGGCTACACCTTC. Residues: CAWSTKSGSVYGYTF.

The chain combines TRBV6-5 with TRBJ1-1; perhaps TRBD1 as D (5 bases). Germline-derived CDR1 and CDR2 are MNHEY and SVGAGI. V was shortened by 4 bases and J by 1 base, with 13 bases between the two germline ends. This CDR3 is 15 amino acids long. CDR3 nucleotide sequence: TGTGCCAGCAGTTCCGCCGGGACTAAGAACACTGAAGCTTTCTTT. Translated: CASSSAGTKNTEAFF.

The rearrangement links TRBV5-1 to TRBJ2-2, with 8 bases matching TRBD2. The germline V gene has CDR1 SGHRS and CDR2 YFSETQ. The CDR3 totals 13 residues. Germline trimming cut 4 bases from V and 5 bases from J; bases unmatched to any gene: 1. The CDR3 coding sequence is TGCGCCAGCAGCGCGGGGGGAACCGGGGAGCTGTTTTTT. Residues: CASSAGGTGELFF.

The chain joins TRBV29-1 to TRBJ1-4; D is possibly TRBD1 (5 bases). V lost 5 bases to trimming and J lost 11 bases, with 18 bases between them. This CDR3 comprises 13 residues. Looked up from germline, CDR1 is SQVTM and CDR2 is ANQGSEA. CDR3 sequence: CSVMAGNGGKLFF. DNA of the CDR3: TGCAGCGTTATGGCAGGGAACGGTGGGAAACTGTTTTTT. Complete variable domain (other parts from reference TRBV29-1 and TRBJ1-4): SAVISQKPSRDICQRGTSLTIQCQVDSQVTMMFWYRQQPGQSLTLIATANQGSEATYESGFVIDKFPISRPNLTFSTLTVSNMSPEDSSIYLCSVMAGNGGKLFFGSGTQLSVL.

This clone was seen more than once but under ten times. V gene TRBV7-9 combines with J gene TRBJ1-2; the D is unclear. V was clipped by 3 bases and J by 0 bases, with 14 bases between them. This CDR3 region has 16 residues. CDR1 is SEHNR, CDR2 FQNEAQ, per germline (reference sequence). CDR3 loop: CASSLARGTANYGYTF. Written as DNA, the CDR3 is TGTGCCAGCAGCTTGGCCCGCGGAACAGCTAACTATGGCTACACCTTC.

This chain links TRBV4-1 with TRBJ2-1, with 8 positions matching TRBD2. J gave up 6 bases and V 1 base, and 8 bases lay outside the gene matches. The CDR3 has 16 residues. The germline V gene encodes CDR1 MGHRA and CDR2 YSYEKL. Written as DNA, the CDR3 is TGCGCCAGCAGCCAAGCCCCGGGACTAGTAACCAATGAGCAGTTCTTC. This codes for CASSQAPGLVTNEQFF.

This clone was picked up a small number of times. V gene TRBV6-2 or TRBV6-3 combines with J gene TRBJ1-5; D might be TRBD1 (5 bases). CDR3 length: 14 residues. Trimming shortened V by 2 bases and J by 6 bases, and 11 bases separated the two germline ends. The V gene's germline CDR1 is MNHEY and CDR2 SVGEGT. The CDR3 loop is CASSYSRVGQPQHF. The CDR3 DNA reads TGTGCCAGCAGTTACAGCAGGGTAGGTCAGCCCCAGCATTTT.